The rows below give T cell receptor beta chains drawn from one sample of a study of blood T cell repertoires in COVID-19. The repertoire was sequenced with immunoSEQ multiplex PCR; TCRdb's copy has only in-frame clones and lacks some. The sample has tens of thousands of clones; 78% are singletons. Specimen: peripheral blood. The receptor source for this set is a human donor in a cohort sampled during active COVID-19. The CDR3 runs from the conserved cysteine through the conserved F or W. The order of the fields is J gene, V gene, CDR3 protein.

j_gene: TRBJ2-7
v_gene: TRBV27
CDR3aa: CASSLSAGPHYEQYF

j_gene: TRBJ1-1
v_gene: TRBV6-5
CDR3aa: CASSYGRQGRTEAFF

j_gene: TRBJ2-7
v_gene: TRBV5-4
CDR3aa: CASSFGAGTGSNEQYF

j_gene: TRBJ1-2
v_gene: TRBV7-9
CDR3aa: CASSNRDRGYYGYTF

j_gene: TRBJ2-7
v_gene: TRBV5-4
CDR3aa: CASSQNPRRLAGGYEQYF

j_gene: TRBJ1-2
v_gene: TRBV28
CDR3aa: CASSSGTGPIGYTF

j_gene: TRBJ2-7
v_gene: TRBV10-3
CDR3aa: CAISPPARDGYEQYF

j_gene: TRBJ1-1
v_gene: TRBV6-6
CDR3aa: CASSSHMDTEAFF

j_gene: TRBJ2-3
v_gene: TRBV6-5
CDR3aa: CASSSGLIDTQYF

j_gene: TRBJ2-1
v_gene: TRBV27
CDR3aa: CASSLGTSYNEQFF

j_gene: TRBJ1-4
v_gene: TRBV5-6
CDR3aa: CASSSGQGLNEKLFF

j_gene: TRBJ2-7
v_gene: TRBV27
CDR3aa: CASSPGQGLFYEQYF

j_gene: TRBJ2-7
v_gene: TRBV27
CDR3aa: CASSHRTGLREQYF

j_gene: TRBJ2-1
v_gene: TRBV5-6
CDR3aa: CASSFYGSNEQFF

j_gene: TRBJ1-1
v_gene: TRBV10-3
CDR3aa: CAISEGTGGRGEAFF

j_gene: TRBJ1-5
v_gene: TRBV7-6
CDR3aa: CASSSLDRVDQPQHF

j_gene: TRBJ1-2
v_gene: TRBV5-8
CDR3aa: CASSLASDYGYTF

j_gene: TRBJ1-1
v_gene: TRBV19
CDR3aa: CASSLGQGRVNTEAFF

j_gene: TRBJ2-1
v_gene: TRBV20-1
CDR3aa: CSASELAHNEQFF

j_gene: TRBJ1-2
v_gene: TRBV19
CDR3aa: CASSIAHGAVRTGNYGYTF

j_gene: TRBJ1-1
v_gene: TRBV11-3
CDR3aa: CASSHRDRETEAFF

j_gene: TRBJ1-5
v_gene: TRBV7-8
CDR3aa: CASSLEYSNQPQHF

j_gene: TRBJ2-7
v_gene: TRBV5-1
CDR3aa: CASSPQGVPYEQYF

j_gene: TRBJ2-2
v_gene: TRBV9
CDR3aa: CASSVVGRTGELFF

j_gene: TRBJ2-7
v_gene: TRBV3-1/TRBV3-2
CDR3aa: CASSQAPGLPYEQYF